The subject of this entry is one T cell receptor beta chain. TCRdb's table, derived via immunoSEQ multiplex PCR, lists solely in-frame clones and lacks some. The sample holds over a million clones, about 77% seen once. Germline lookup yields CDR1 SGHTA and CDR2 FQGNSA. The length of the CDR3 is 13 residues. J gave up 4 bases and V 5 bases, and 2 bases lay outside the gene matches. The sample belongs to a study of shared clonotypes between healthy human individuals. The chain combines TRBV7-2 with TRBJ2-5, with TRBD2 identical over 9 bases. The material sequenced was memory CD4+ T cells sorted from blood. Described subset: CD45RA-negative fraction. The sequence derives from a man between 18 and 29 years old in good health. CDR3 DNA: TGTGCCAGCAGCGCGGGGGGGAGAGAGACCCAGTACTTC. Its protein product is CASSAGGRETQYF.